This T cell receptor beta chain derives from a study of cytomegalovirus exposure and HLA in healthy donors. With 60 Vbeta and 13 Jbeta primers, the PCR was carried out. Clones were sequenced by immunoSEQ multiplex PCR, and TCRdb holds only the in-frame ones, with some missing. The sample lists some 150,000 clones, around 75% occurring once. This clone was seen once. This CDR3 has 13 residues. The germline V gene encodes CDR1 SNHLY and CDR2 FYNNEI. V shed 0 bases and J shed 5 bases, with 4 bases lying between them. The sequencing input was PBMCs. J is TRBJ1-4 and V is TRBV2, with no clear D. The origin of this receptor is a man aged 30 to 39 in good health and CMV-seronegative. DNA for the CDR3: TGTGCCAGCAGTGAAGCCAGGAATGAAAAACTGTTTTTT. Translating it yields CASSEARNEKLFF.